Here is one T cell receptor (beta chain) with its context. Its specificity is not known. Assay used: immunoSEQ multiplex PCR; TCRdb lists only in-frame clones, some missing. The data show about 72,000 clones, with roughly 92% seen just once and 11% held by the top ten. J gave up 0 bases and V 4 bases, and 10 bases lay outside the gene matches. Germline lookup yields CDR1 MGHDK and CDR2 SYGVNS. The CDR3 has 17 residues. This sample stems from a study of Tregs in tolerant kidney transplant recipients. Overall study findings and caveats: This study did not directly address biological reproducibility. In tolerant patients, donor-specific Tregs outgrew total Tregs, suggesting antigen-driven expansion.

Unstimulated regulatory T cells (CD4+CD25+CD127-), CD4+CD25- non-regulatory cells, CD4 and CD8 cells were FACS-sorted from thawed PBMCs. The chain has TRBV25-1 and TRBJ2-3, with 7 bases that match TRBD1. Sequencing was performed on CD8+ T cells from blood, taken before the transplant. This TCR was sampled from a human donor who received a combined kidney and bone marrow transplant. The CDR3 loop is CASSGVGTARSTDTQYF. As DNA, the CDR3 is TGTGCCAGCAGTGGGGTCGGGACAGCGCGGAGCACAGATACGCAGTATTTT.